These 25 T cell receptor beta chains originate from one sample sequenced in a study of shared clonotypes between healthy human individuals. Profiled with immunoSEQ multiplex PCR; TCRdb holds only in-frame clones, not every one. Found here are roughly 1,500,000 clones, 98% to 99% of them singletons; the top ten hold approximately 0.4%. The sequenced sample consisted of naive CD4+ T cells sorted from blood. Subset in this sample: CD45RA+ positively selected. These receptor sequences come from a young man in good health.

The chain couples TRBV5-5 to TRBJ1-5; D might be TRBD1 (5 bases). This CDR3 comprises 13 residues. The V gene's germline CDR1 is SGHKS and CDR2 YYEKEE (reference sequence). Trimming cost V 4 bases and J 1 base, with 6 bases left between them. CDR3 nucleotide sequence: TGTGCCAGCAGCGGGGACAGCAATCAGCCCCAGCATTTT. This translates into CASSGDSNQPQHF.

The chain couples TRBV18 to TRBJ2-7, with 8 bases matching TRBD1. This CDR3 contains 13 residues. CDR1 is KGHSH and CDR2 is LQKENI in the germline V gene. V shed 3 bases and J 5 bases; nucleotides not matched to a gene: 3. The CDR3 DNA reads TGTGCCAGCTCACCGGACAGGGCGAACGAGCAGTACTTC. This gives the protein CASSPDRANEQYF.

In its sample, this clone was seen once. CDR3 region: CASSQGLNQPQHF. The CDR3 coding sequence is TGCGCCAGCAGCCAAGGACTTAATCAGCCCCAGCATTTT. The gene calls are TRBV5-1 and TRBJ1-5, with D hard to call. Germline V lookup: CDR1 SGHRS, CDR2 YFSETQ. This CDR3 comprises 13 residues. V gave up 4 bases and J gave up 4 bases, with 9 bases separating them.

The chain joins TRBV30 to TRBJ1-2, with 10 bases matching TRBD1. This CDR3 is built from 12 residues. J gave up 3 bases and V 5 bases, and 0 bases lay outside the gene matches. Germline V gene data show CDR1 as GTSNPN and CDR2 as SVGIG (reference sequence). Here the CDR3 DNA reads TGTGCCTGGGACAGGGGGCACTATGGCTACACCTTC. It is translated as CAWDRGHYGYTF. Combining the CDR3 with reference TRBV30 and TRBJ1-2 gives the whole variable domain SQTIHQWPATLVQPVGSPLSLECTVEGTSNPNLYWYRQAAGRGLQLLFYSVGIGQISSEVPQNLSASRPQDRQFILSSKKLLLSDSGFYLCAWDRGHYGYTFGSGTRLTVV.

The chain has TRBV7-7 and TRBJ2-3; maybe TRBD2 (6 bases). Trimming pared 1 base from V and 2 bases from J, leaving 10 bases between. In germline, CDR1 is SSHAT, CDR2 FNYEAQ (reference sequence). The CDR3 has 15 residues. The CDR3 coding sequence is TGTGCCAGCAGCTTAGTGTGGGGGGACACAGATACGCAGTATTTT. Its translation: CASSLVWGDTDTQYF.

The CDR3 DNA reads TGTGCCAGCAGTGCCAGTACAGGAGAACCTTCCAATCAGCCCCAGCATTTT. It translates to CASSASTGEPSNQPQHF. The genes are TRBV2 and TRBJ1-5, with D perhaps matching TRBD1 (5 bases). V was pared by 4 bases and J by 3 bases, with 19 bases between. Germline CDR1 reads SNHLY; CDR2 reads FYNNEI. CDR3 size: 17 residues.

V gene TRBV2 combines with J gene TRBJ2-7, with 9 nucleotides matching TRBD1. Trimming cost V 5 bases and J 4 bases; bases outside gene matches: 6. The length of the CDR3 is 14 residues. Looked up from germline, CDR1 is SNHLY and CDR2 is FYNNEI. This CDR3 reads CASSLTGGQYEQYF. The DNA for the CDR3 is TGTGCCAGCAGTCTGACAGGGGGACAATACGAGCAGTACTTC.

This clone is a singleton in its sample. The rearrangement joins TRBV10-3 to TRBJ2-1; a possible D gene is TRBD2 (5 bases). The CDR3 is made up of 12 amino acids. Germline V gives CDR1 ENHRY, CDR2 SYGVKD. Trimming stripped 0 bases from V and 15 bases from J, with 12 bases between. CDR3: CAISESPAEGFF. CDR3 nucleotide sequence: TGTGCCATCAGTGAGTCCCCAGCGGAAGGGTTCTTC.

Note on this clone: This CDR3 is also generated by other DNA sequences in the sample. The chain recombines TRBV7-9 with TRBJ2-5; 9 bases agree with TRBD1. The V and J ends lost 3 bases and 1 base, in that order; junction bases with no gene match: 3. Germline assignment: CDR1 SEHNR and CDR2 FQNEAQ (reference sequence). The CDR3 runs to 15 residues. The CDR3 DNA is TGTGCCAGCAGCTTCCCGGGACAGGGCCAAGAGACCCAGTACTTC. It translates to CASSFPGQGQETQYF.

This rearrangement joins TRBV14 to TRBJ2-3, with D hard to call. The CDR3 loop spans 12 amino acids. Germline V gene lookup returns CDR1 SGHDN and CDR2 FVKESK. Trimming stripped 4 bases from V and 2 bases from J, with 4 bases between. CDR3 DNA sequence: TGTGCCAGCAGCCGTGTCACAGATACGCAGTATTTT. Residues: CASSRVTDTQYF.

A single count supports this clone. The gene calls are TRBV27 and TRBJ2-2, with D perhaps TRBD2 (5 bases). The V end was cut by 7 bases, the J end by 4 bases, with 13 bases between. The V gene's germline CDR1 is MNHEY and CDR2 SMNVEV (reference sequence). This CDR3 comprises 14 residues. The CDR3 nucleotides are TGTGCCAGCAACTTGATGGGGAGCACCGGGGAGCTGTTTTTT. Residues: CASNLMGSTGELFF.

J is TRBJ1-4 and V is TRBV19; D might be TRBD1 (6 bases). V dropped 6 bases and J dropped 8 bases, with 19 bases sitting between them. The germline gives CDR1 LNHDA, CDR2 SQIVND (reference sequence). The CDR3 totals 15 residues. The CDR3 spells CASSTPGTGPEKLFF. The DNA for the CDR3 is TGTGCCAGTAGCACTCCTGGAACAGGGCCCGAAAAACTGTTTTTT.

The chain carries TRBV5-1 and TRBJ1-5; TRBD1 might be the D (5 bases). Germline CDR1 is SGHRS and CDR2 is YFSETQ. The V end was cut by 0 bases, the J end by 6 bases, with 10 bases between. CDR3 length: 14 residues. CDR3 in amino acids: CASSLDPDSQPQHF. The CDR3 DNA follows: TGCGCCAGCAGCTTGGATCCAGACAGTCAGCCCCAGCATTTT.

This clone was found once. The CDR3 is CSVSGGYEQYF. In nucleotides, the CDR3 is TGCAGCGTTTCCGGAGGCTACGAGCAGTACTTC. The chain uses TRBV29-1 and TRBJ2-7, with a weak D call TRBD2 (5 bases). Deletions cut 5 bases from V and 3 bases from J, with 8 bases between. In germline, CDR1 is SQVTM, CDR2 ANQGSEA. The CDR3 spans 11 residues.

The chain joins TRBV15 to TRBJ2-1, with a possible D match to TRBD2 (6 bases). V was clipped by 1 base and J by 8 bases, with 21 bases between them. This CDR3 is built from 17 residues. CDR1 and CDR2 from the germline V gene are LNHNV and YYDKDF (reference sequence). CDR3 coding DNA: TGTGCCACCAGCAGAGGGGACCCCGGGCCAGCGGGCCATGAGCAGTTCTTC. Translation gives CATSRGDPGPAGHEQFF.

The chain carries TRBV4-1 and TRBJ2-7, with D hard to call. With 0 bases removed from V and 3 bases from J, the gap between germline ends came to 18 bases. Per germline, CDR1 MGHRA and CDR2 YSYEKL. This CDR3 is 17 amino acids long. The CDR3 loop is CASSQDRFAAVGYEQYF. The CDR3 bases are TGCGCCAGCAGCCAAGATCGATTCGCGGCGGTTGGCTACGAGCAGTACTTC.

To note about this clone: The junction shows a germline mismatch at one end, possibly a read error. The chain recombines TRBV2 with TRBJ2-1; D might be TRBD1 or TRBD2, each matching 5 bases. CDR1 and CDR2 from the germline V gene are SNHLY and FYNNEI. This CDR3 has 13 residues. The CDR3 sequence: CASREDLGGEQFF. CDR3 in DNA: TGTGCCAGCAGGGAAGATCTTGGGGGTGAGCAGTTCTTC.

The V call is TRBV25-1, the J call TRBJ1-5; D is unresolved. CDR1 and CDR2 (germline): MGHDK, SYGVNS. Deletions cut 4 bases from V and 2 bases from J, with 9 bases between. The CDR3 is made up of 14 amino acids. As DNA, the CDR3 is TGTGCCAGCAGTGCCCCCGGGGGCAATCAGCCCCAGCATTTT. It specifies CASSAPGGNQPQHF.

The gene calls are TRBV29-1 and TRBJ2-3; 7 nucleotides match TRBD2. CDR3 length: 12 residues. Germline-derived CDR1 and CDR2 are SQVTM and ANQGSEA. V lost 7 bases to trimming and J lost 3 bases; unmatched junction nucleotides: 4. The CDR3 DNA sequence: TGCAGCGCCCGACTAGCAACAGATACGCAGTATTTT. Translated, it gives CSARLATDTQYF.

The chain carries TRBV5-5 and TRBJ2-7; tentatively, D is TRBD2 (6 bases). CDR1 and CDR2 from the germline V gene are SGHKS and YYEKEE (reference sequence). V lost 3 bases to trimming and J lost 7 bases, with 17 bases between them. This CDR3 spans 14 amino acids. CDR3: CASSSPPVRGEQYF. In DNA form, the CDR3 reads TGTGCCAGCAGCTCGCCCCCCGTCCGGGGGGAGCAGTACTTC.

V is TRBV5-1 and J is TRBJ2-1, with 13 bases aligning to TRBD2. This CDR3 is built from 16 residues. Per the germline V gene, CDR1 is SGHRS and CDR2 is YFSETQ. The J segment lost 7 bases and the V segment lost 4 bases, leaving 8 bases of the junction unmatched. CDR3 region: CASSLNPGLAGNEQFF. The CDR3 DNA sequence: TGCGCCAGCAGCCTCAACCCGGGACTAGCGGGGAATGAGCAGTTCTTC.

The chain uses TRBV4-3 and TRBJ2-1, with unresolved D. CDR1 is LGHNA, CDR2 YSLEER, per germline. The CDR3 sequence is 13 residues long. Trimming removed 1 base from V and 7 bases from J, with 8 bases in between. CDR3 loop: CASSQGRTNEQFF. DNA for the CDR3: TGCGCCAGCAGCCAAGGACGTACTAATGAGCAGTTCTTC.

V gene TRBV28 combines with J gene TRBJ2-1; no definite D call. The CDR3 runs to 14 residues. Trimming shortened V by 4 bases and J by 2 bases, and 9 bases separated the two germline ends. The germline gives CDR1 MDHEN, CDR2 SYDVKM. The CDR3 spells CASSSPGAYNEQFF. CDR3 bases: TGTGCCAGCAGTTCCCCCGGCGCCTACAATGAGCAGTTCTTC.

V gene TRBV15 combines with J gene TRBJ2-2, with no clear D. The V end was cut by 1 base, the J end by 6 bases, with 18 bases between. The CDR3 is 17 residues long. Germline V lookup: CDR1 LNHNV, CDR2 YYDKDF (reference sequence). The CDR3: CATSRARAASWAGELFF. CDR3 in DNA: TGTGCCACCAGCAGAGCTCGGGCTGCCTCGTGGGCCGGGGAGCTGTTTTTT.

This clone was observed once. The genes are TRBV29-1 and TRBJ2-7; D is possibly TRBD2 (6 bases). The germline CDR1 and CDR2 sequences are SQVTM and ANQGSEA. V lost 2 bases to trimming and J lost 0 bases, with 20 bases between them. The CDR3 covers 17 residues. The CDR3 region has the DNA TGCAGCGTTGAAAGTCCCGATAGCCGGGGGAGCTCCTACGAGCAGTACTTC. Amino acid sequence: CSVESPDSRGSSYEQYF.